A selection of T cell receptor beta chains follows, all from one sample in a study of blood T cells in healthy people across ages. TCRdb analysed the 5' RACE reads with MiXCR anew, one entry per CDR3 protein. Here the sample spans roughly 1.5 million distinct CDR3 sequences, 40% to 45% being singletons. The sequenced sample consisted of blood. The receptors originated from a woman between 18 and 30 years old in good health. CDR3s leave out the opening cysteine and the closing phenylalanine or tryptophan.

v_call cdr3_aa
TRBV6-6 ASSYETGWADTQY
TRBV2 ASHLGGSHNEQF
TRBV3-1 ASSQIAGPYNEQF
TRBV5-6 ASSLEGTF
TRBV5-1 ASSLRLAGVGVNNEQY
TRBV27 ASSWGRNNYGYT
TRBV10-3 AISGQAGDSYNEQF
TRBV7-8 ASSISGFWTEAF
TRBV15 ATSTSNGNDEQF
TRBV4-1 ASSQRGYNQPQH
TRBV5-1 ASSLGGPRGNQPQH
TRBV10-3 AISAVYEQY
TRBV27 ASSHPGRSEAF
TRBV2 ASSEAGTGVLNIQY
TRBV20-1 SATPLFVGAREQY
TRBV11-1 ASRRGSSGDTQY
TRBV5-1 TSSPDAAGYT
TRBV25-1 ASSELGVLGSEAF
TRBV28 ASTDGRGRAEQF
TRBV20-1 SARTGVYYGYT
TRBV5-1 ASSFMASGANVLT
TRBV4-1 ASSQEGGRAETQF
TRBV5-1 ASSSRQTPNTGELF
TRBV7-2 ASSLVSGAGHVTGELF
TRBV29-1 SAWQGSTDTQY
TRBV29-1 SALALRGGVDGYT
TRBV6-1 ASMKGGISQPQH